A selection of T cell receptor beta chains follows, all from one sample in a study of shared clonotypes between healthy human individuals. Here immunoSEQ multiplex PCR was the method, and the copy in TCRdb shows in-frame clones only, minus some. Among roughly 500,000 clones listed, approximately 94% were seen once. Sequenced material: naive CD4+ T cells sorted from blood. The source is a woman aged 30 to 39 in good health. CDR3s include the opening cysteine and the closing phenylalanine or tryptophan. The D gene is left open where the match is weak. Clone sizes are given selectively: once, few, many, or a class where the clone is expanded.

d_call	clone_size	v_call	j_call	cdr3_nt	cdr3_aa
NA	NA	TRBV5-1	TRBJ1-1	TGCGCCAGCAGCTTTTCTCTTCTGGACAGTGAAGCTTTCTTT	CASSFSLLDSEAFF
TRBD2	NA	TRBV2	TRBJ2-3	TGTGCCAGCAGTGGGGGTCTAGCGGGAGCGCCCCGTAGCACAGATACGCAGTATTTT	CASSGGLAGAPRSTDTQYF
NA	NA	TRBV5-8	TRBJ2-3	TGTGCCAGCAGCTTGTCCTTCTGGGACCGCACAGATACGCAGTATTTT	CASSLSFWDRTDTQYF
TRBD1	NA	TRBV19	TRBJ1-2	TGTGCCAGTAGTAAAATCCCGGGACAGGGAGACTATGGCTACACCTTC	CASSKIPGQGDYGYTF
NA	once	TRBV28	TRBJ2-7	TGTGCCAGCACCGCATACTACGAGCAGTACTTC	CASTAYYEQYF
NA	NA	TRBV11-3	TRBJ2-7	TGTGCCAGCAGCTTAGGCGGGAAATCCTACGAGCAGTACTTC	CASSLGGKSYEQYF
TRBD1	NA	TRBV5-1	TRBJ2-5	TGCGCCAGCAGCTCAGGACAGGGGGTTCGAGAGACCCAGTACTTC	CASSSGQGVRETQYF
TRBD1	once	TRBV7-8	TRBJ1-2	TGTGCCAGCAGCTTAGTAGGAGACAGGGGCTATGGCTACACCTTC	CASSLVGDRGYGYTF
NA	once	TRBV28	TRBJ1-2	TGTGCCAGCAGTCAGGGATTGTGGGGCTACACCTTC	CASSQGLWGYTF
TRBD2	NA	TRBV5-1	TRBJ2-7	TGCGCCAGCAGCTTAGGGACTAGTTTTTACGAGCAGTACTTC	CASSLGTSFYEQYF
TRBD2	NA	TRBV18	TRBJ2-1	TGTGCCAGCACCCCGGCGGGAGAGCACAATGAGCAGTTCTTC	CASTPAGEHNEQFF
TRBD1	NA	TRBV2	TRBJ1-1	TGTGCCAGCACCGACAGGGGGAACACTGAAGCTTTCTTT	CASTDRGNTEAFF
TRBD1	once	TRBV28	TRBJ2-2	TGTGCCAGCAGGTCCGACAGGGGGGTGCGCACCGGGGAGCTGTTTTTT	CASRSDRGVRTGELFF
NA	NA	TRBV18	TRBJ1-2	TGTGCCAGCTCACCAGGGGCCGATGGCTACACCTTC	CASSPGADGYTF
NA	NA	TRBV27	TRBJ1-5	TGTGCCAGCAGTTTAGTACGAGGTCAGCCCCAGCATTTT	CASSLVRGQPQHF
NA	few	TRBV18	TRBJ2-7	TGTGCCAGCTCACGAGGACGGAGGGACTACGAGCAGTACTTC	CASSRGRRDYEQYF
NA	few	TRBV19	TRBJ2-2	TGTGCCAGTACCGGCTCAGGGAGGACCGGGGAGCTGTTTTTT	CASTGSGRTGELFF
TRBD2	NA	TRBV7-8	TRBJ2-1	TGTGCCAGCAGCTTACGCCCCCGGGGGTCAGGCTCCGGCGGGAGCCCCAATGAGCAGTTCTTC	CASSLRPRGSGSGGSPNEQFF
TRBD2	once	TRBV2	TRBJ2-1	TGTGCCAGCCCGGGACTAGCGGAGAGCTCCTACAATGAGCAGTTCTTC	CASPGLAESSYNEQFF
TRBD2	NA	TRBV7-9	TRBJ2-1	TGTGCCAGCAGCTTAGCAGGACTAGCGGACGACAATGAGCAGTTCTTC	CASSLAGLADDNEQFF